Each of the 18 T cell receptor beta chains below was sequenced from the same sample in a study of blood T cell repertoires in COVID-19. Using immunoSEQ multiplex PCR, the repertoire was profiled, and TCRdb retains in-frame clones only, with some absent. In the table there are just over 90,000 clones, approximately 80% of which are singletons. Input material: peripheral blood. The receptor source for this set is a man in his 70s with acute or convalescent COVID-19.

V is TRBV19 and J is TRBJ2-7; tentative D call: TRBD1 (6 bases). With 6 bases removed from V and 0 bases from J, the gap between germline ends came to 15 bases. From germline, CDR1 is LNHDA and CDR2 SQIVND (reference sequence). The CDR3 runs 15 residues. The CDR3 DNA reads as TGTGCCAGTAGGATGGGACACTCGAGCTCCTACGAGCAGTACGTC. Translating gives CASRMGHSSSYEQYV.

This chain joins TRBV7-2 and TRBJ2-3; 9 nucleotides align to TRBD2. This CDR3 is 17 amino acids long. The J segment lost 4 bases and the V segment lost 1 base, leaving 9 bases of the junction unmatched. In germline, CDR1 is SGHTA, CDR2 FQGNSA. The CDR3 DNA is TGTGCCAGCAGCTTAGGCGCGGCGGGGGGGCGCGCAGATACGCAGTATTTT. It codes for CASSLGAAGGRADTQYF.

This chain links TRBV15 with TRBJ2-1, with D possibly being TRBD1 (5 bases). The germline CDR1 and CDR2 sequences are LNHNV and YYDKDF (reference sequence). The CDR3 runs to 13 residues. V lost 5 bases and J 6 bases, leaving 11 bases between the germline ends. The CDR3 sequence: CATSAQGSNEQFF. The DNA of the CDR3 is TGTGCCACCAGCGCCCAGGGTAGCAATGAGCAGTTCTTC.

The CDR3 DNA reads as TGTGCCAGTAGTATATTCATGAACACTGAAGCTTTCTTT. Its translation: CASSIFMNTEAFF. The V gene is TRBV19, the J gene TRBJ1-1; D unresolved. In germline, CDR1 is LNHDA, CDR2 SQIVND (reference sequence). The CDR3 length is 13 residues. The V end was cut by 2 bases, the J end by 0 bases, with 4 bases between. The full variable domain, in which reference TRBV19 and TRBJ1-1 provide the parts outside the CDR3, is DGGITQSPKYLFRKEGQNVTLSCEQNLNHDAMYWYRQDPGQGLRLIYYSQIVNDFQKGDIAEGYSVSREKKESFPLTVTSAQKNPTAFYLCASSIFMNTEAFFGQGTRLTVV.

The V call is TRBV2, the J call TRBJ1-1, with D tentatively TRBD1 (6 bases). The germline CDR1 and CDR2 sequences are SNHLY and FYNNEI. Between the trimmed V and J ends, which lost 6 bases and 7 bases, there was a span of 15 bases. The CDR3 sequence is 13 residues long. CDR3 sequence reads: CASSRQETFEAFF. CDR3 sequence (DNA): TGTGCCAGCAGCCGACAGGAGACCTTTGAAGCTTTCTTT.

The chain couples TRBV28 to TRBJ2-1, with TRBD2 identical over 9 bases. Germline loops: CDR1 MDHEN, CDR2 SYDVKM. Germline trimming cut 4 bases from V and 0 bases from J; bases unmatched to any gene: 1. The CDR3 runs to 15 residues. The CDR3 sequence: CASSSTSGSYNEQFF. DNA for the CDR3: TGTGCCAGCAGTTCGACTAGCGGCTCCTACAATGAGCAGTTCTTC.

V and J are TRBV9 and TRBJ2-7; 11 nucleotides line up with TRBD2. J gave up 5 bases and V 2 bases, and 6 bases lay outside the gene matches. The CDR3 sequence is 15 residues long. Germline values: CDR1 SGDLS, CDR2 YYNGEE. DNA for the CDR3: TGTGCCAGCAGCGTCGCTAGCGGGAGGAGCGACGAGCAGTACTTC. Translation gives CASSVASGRSDEQYF.

This clone was picked up one time. The chain links TRBV5-4 to TRBJ2-3, with TRBD2 as a possible D gene (6 bases). CDR1 and CDR2 (germline): SGHNT, YYREEE (reference sequence). The CDR3 spans 15 residues. V gave up 4 bases and J gave up 6 bases, with 18 bases separating them. In nucleotides, the CDR3 is TGTGCCAGCAGCGGAGGGTCGGGCCAGACGGATACGCAGTATTTT. Its translation: CASSGGSGQTDTQYF.

V is TRBV5-1 and J is TRBJ2-3; tentative D call: TRBD2 (5 bases). The V and J ends lost 4 bases and 4 bases respectively, with 10 bases between them. The CDR3 consists of 13 residues. Germline assignment: CDR1 SGHRS and CDR2 YFSETQ. CDR3 protein: CASSGPRADTQYF. The CDR3 DNA reads TGCGCCAGCAGCGGCCCGAGGGCAGATACGCAGTATTTT.

The genes are TRBV28 and TRBJ1-1, with D possibly TRBD1 on 6 matching bases. Between the trimmed V and J ends, which lost 6 bases and 6 bases, there was a span of 17 bases. The CDR3 consists of 14 residues. Germline CDR1 MDHEN, CDR2 SYDVKM. This CDR3 reads CASSTFTGKSEAFF. The CDR3 nucleotides read TGTGCCAGCAGCACCTTTACAGGGAAATCTGAAGCTTTCTTT.

This clone was counted a few times. The chain uses TRBV15 and TRBJ1-5; a possible D gene is TRBD1 (6 bases). Germline assignment: CDR1 LNHNV and CDR2 YYDKDF (reference sequence). The CDR3 length is 14 residues. Trimming pared 3 bases from V and 2 bases from J, leaving 8 bases between. The CDR3 DNA reads as TGTGCCACCAGCAGGCGACAGGGCAATCAGCCCCAGCATTTT. It encodes CATSRRQGNQPQHF.

CDR3 nucleotides: TGTGCCAGCACAATTTCAGGGGGCTCCTACGAGCAGTACTTC. Amino acids: CASTISGGSYEQYF. The chain combines TRBV18 with TRBJ2-7, with 7 bases identical to TRBD1. The germline CDR1 and CDR2 sequences are KGHSH and LQKENI. V shed 8 bases and J 0 bases; nucleotides not matched to a gene: 7. This CDR3 has 14 residues.

The V gene is TRBV30, the J gene TRBJ2-2, with 9 nucleotides matching TRBD2. The CDR3 consists of 16 residues. Losses at the gene ends were 1 base for V and 4 bases for J; bases not matched to a gene: 7. Germline CDR1 GTSNPN, CDR2 SVGIG (reference sequence). DNA for the CDR3: TGTGCCTGGAGTGACATGGCGGGGGGGCTCACCGGGGAGCTGTTTTTT. Translation: CAWSDMAGGLTGELFF. Full variable domain (remainder filled in from reference TRBV30 and TRBJ2-2): SQTIHQWPATLVQPVGSPLSLECTVEGTSNPNLYWYRQAAGRGLQLLFYSVGIGQISSEVPQNLSASRPQDRQFILSSKKLLLSDSGFYLCAWSDMAGGLTGELFFGEGSRLTVL.

The chain links TRBV7-3 to TRBJ1-3, with no clear D. V lost 3 bases to trimming and J lost 4 bases, with 7 bases between them. The germline gives CDR1 SGHTA, CDR2 FQGTGA. The CDR3 is 13 residues long. The CDR3 loop is CASSLGPGNTIYF. Written as DNA, the CDR3 is TGTGCCAGCAGCTTGGGCCCAGGAAACACCATATATTTT.

The sample holds a few counts of this clone. This chain connects TRBV7-9 to TRBJ1-4; no clear D. CDR1 SEHNR and CDR2 FQNEAQ come from the germline V gene (reference sequence). The CDR3 totals 16 residues. The V gene lost 1 base and the J gene lost 0 bases, with 9 bases spanning the gap. The CDR3, as DNA: TGTGCCAGCAGCTTAGTGATGGCCTCAACTAATGAAAAACTGTTTTTT. Amino acids: CASSLVMASTNEKLFF. The variable domain in full, completed from reference TRBV7-9 and TRBJ1-4, reads DTGVSQNPRHKITKRGQNVTFRCDPISEHNRLYWYRQTLGQGPEFLTYFQNEAQLEKSRLLSDRFSAERPKGSFSTLEIQRTEQGDSAMYLCASSLVMASTNEKLFFGSGTQLSVL.

The rearrangement joins TRBV5-5 to TRBJ2-7; D may be TRBD1 (6 bases). V dropped 4 bases and J dropped 3 bases, with 11 bases sitting between them. This CDR3 is 13 amino acids long. CDR1 and CDR2 from the germline V gene are SGHKS and YYEKEE (reference sequence). The CDR3 nucleotides are TGTGCCAGCAGCGGGGACATTTACTACGAGCAGTACTTC. Translated, it gives CASSGDIYYEQYF.

J is TRBJ2-2 and V is TRBV7-9; TRBD1 might be the D (6 bases). Trimming stripped 5 bases from V and 1 base from J, with 11 bases between. The CDR3 runs 15 residues. Germline values: CDR1 SEHNR, CDR2 FQNEAQ (reference sequence). CDR3 region: CASSQGTLNTGELFF. CDR3 DNA sequence: TGTGCCAGCAGCCAAGGGACATTGAACACCGGGGAGCTGTTTTTT.

V and J are TRBV5-6 and TRBJ1-1, with a weak D call TRBD1 (5 bases). V was pared by 4 bases and J by 1 base, with 11 bases between. Germline loops: CDR1 SGHDT, CDR2 YYEEEE. The CDR3 extends over 14 amino acids. The CDR3 DNA reads TGTGCCAGCAGCCTCACAGGTGCGAACACTGAAGCTTTCTTT. Translation: CASSLTGANTEAFF.